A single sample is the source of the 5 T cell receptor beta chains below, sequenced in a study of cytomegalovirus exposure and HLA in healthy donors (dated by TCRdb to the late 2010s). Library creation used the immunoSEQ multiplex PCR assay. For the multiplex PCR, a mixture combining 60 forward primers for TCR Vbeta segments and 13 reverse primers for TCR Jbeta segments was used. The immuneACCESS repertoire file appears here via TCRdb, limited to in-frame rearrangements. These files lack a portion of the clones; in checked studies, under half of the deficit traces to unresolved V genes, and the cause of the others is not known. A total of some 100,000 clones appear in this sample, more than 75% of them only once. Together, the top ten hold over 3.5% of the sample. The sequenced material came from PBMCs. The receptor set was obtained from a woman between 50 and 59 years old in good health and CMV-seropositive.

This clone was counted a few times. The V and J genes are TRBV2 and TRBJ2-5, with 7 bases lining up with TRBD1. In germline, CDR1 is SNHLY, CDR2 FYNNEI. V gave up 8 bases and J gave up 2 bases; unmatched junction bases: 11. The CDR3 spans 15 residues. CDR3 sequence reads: CASEIGTADQETQYF. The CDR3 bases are TGTGCCAGCGAAATAGGGACAGCAGATCAAGAGACCCAGTACTTC.

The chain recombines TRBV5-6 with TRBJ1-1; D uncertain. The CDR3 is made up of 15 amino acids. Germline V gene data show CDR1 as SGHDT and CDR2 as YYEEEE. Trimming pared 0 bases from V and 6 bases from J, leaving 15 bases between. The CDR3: CASSLGPPGVAEAFF. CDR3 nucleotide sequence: TGTGCCAGCAGCTTGGGCCCCCCAGGTGTCGCTGAAGCTTTCTTT.

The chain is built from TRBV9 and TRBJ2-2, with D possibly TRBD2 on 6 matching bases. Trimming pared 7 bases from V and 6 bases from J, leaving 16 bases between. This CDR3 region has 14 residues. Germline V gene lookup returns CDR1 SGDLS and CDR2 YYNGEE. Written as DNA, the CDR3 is TGTGCCAGCGCTATCGGAGGGCCCCCCGGGGAGCTGTTTTTT. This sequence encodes CASAIGGPPGELFF.

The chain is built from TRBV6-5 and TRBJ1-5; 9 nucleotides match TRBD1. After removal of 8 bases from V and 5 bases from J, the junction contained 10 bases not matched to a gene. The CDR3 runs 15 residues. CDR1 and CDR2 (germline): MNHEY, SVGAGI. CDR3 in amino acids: CASRRGQGNHQPQHF. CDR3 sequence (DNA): TGTGCCAGCCGGAGAGGACAGGGGAACCATCAGCCCCAGCATTTT.

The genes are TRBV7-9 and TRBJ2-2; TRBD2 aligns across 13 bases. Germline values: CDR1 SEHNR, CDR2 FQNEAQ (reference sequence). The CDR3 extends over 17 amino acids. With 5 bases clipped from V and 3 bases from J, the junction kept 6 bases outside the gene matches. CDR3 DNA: TGTGCCAGCAGCCCATATGGACTAGCGGGAGACACCGGGGAGCTGTTTTTT. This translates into CASSPYGLAGDTGELFF.